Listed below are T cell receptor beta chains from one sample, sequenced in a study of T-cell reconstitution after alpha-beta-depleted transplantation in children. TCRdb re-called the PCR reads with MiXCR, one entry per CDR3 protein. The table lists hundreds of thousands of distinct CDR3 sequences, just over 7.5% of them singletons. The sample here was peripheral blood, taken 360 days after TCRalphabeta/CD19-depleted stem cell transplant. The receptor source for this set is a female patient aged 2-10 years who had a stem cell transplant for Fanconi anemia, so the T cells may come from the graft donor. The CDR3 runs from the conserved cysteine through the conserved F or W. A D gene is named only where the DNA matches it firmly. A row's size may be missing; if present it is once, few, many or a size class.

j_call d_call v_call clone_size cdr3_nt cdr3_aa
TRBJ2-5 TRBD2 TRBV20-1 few TGCAGTGCTAGGGGCGTCGGACTAGCGGGGTTGATGGAAGAGACCCAGTACTTC CSARGVGLAGLMEETQYF
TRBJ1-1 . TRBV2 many TGTGCCAGCAGTGCTAGATCCGGGAACACTGAAGCTTTCTTT CASSARSGNTEAFF
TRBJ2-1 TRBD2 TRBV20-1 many TGCAGTGCTAGGGGCCCCGGGACTAGCGCGCCCTTCGCCTACAATGAGCAGTTCTTC CSARGPGTSAPFAYNEQFF
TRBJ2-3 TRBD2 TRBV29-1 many TGCAGCGTTGTCTTTAGCGGGAGCACAGATACGCAGTATTTT CSVVFSGSTDTQYF
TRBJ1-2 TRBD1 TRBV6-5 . TGTGCCAGCAGTTACTCTACAGGGGCGGGCTATGGCTACACCTTC CASSYSTGAGYGYTF
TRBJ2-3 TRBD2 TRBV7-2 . TGTGCCAGCAGCTTAACTCGGACTAGCGGGGATACGCAGTATTTT CASSLTRTSGDTQYF
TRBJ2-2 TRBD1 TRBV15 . TGTGCCACCAGCAGCCTTCCACAGGGGGCAGGGGACGGGGAGCTGTTTTTT CATSSLPQGAGDGELFF
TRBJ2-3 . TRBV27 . TGTGCCAGCAGTTTATATGAGGGCGGGGAAACAGATACGCAGTATTTT CASSLYEGGETDTQYF
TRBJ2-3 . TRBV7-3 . TGTGCCAGCAGCTTAGTGAGTGGACTGGGCACAGATACGCAGTATTTT CASSLVSGLGTDTQYF
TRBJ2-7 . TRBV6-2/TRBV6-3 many TGTGCCAGCGTGGCCGGGACTGGCCCCTACGAGCAGTACTTC CASVAGTGPYEQYF
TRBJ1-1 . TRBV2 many TGTGCCAGCATGCTTGGTAGTCGGGACACTGAAGCTTTCTTT CASMLGSRDTEAFF
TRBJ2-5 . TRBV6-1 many TGTGCCAGCACTCGCTCAGTTGGGCTACAAGAGACCCAGTACTTC CASTRSVGLQETQYF
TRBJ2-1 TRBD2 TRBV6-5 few TGTGCCAGCAGTTCACTAGCGGGAGGTAATGAGCAGTTCTTC CASSSLAGGNEQFF
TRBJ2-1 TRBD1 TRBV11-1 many TGTGCCAGCAGCTCCGGAGACCAGATACAGGGGTCGTCCTACAATGAGCAGTTCTTC CASSSGDQIQGSSYNEQFF
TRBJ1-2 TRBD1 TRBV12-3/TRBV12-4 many TGTGCCAGCAGTTACCAAGACAGGGGAAATGGCTACACCTTC CASSYQDRGNGYTF
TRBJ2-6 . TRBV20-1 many TGCAGTGCTAGGTCCGGGACTGGGGCCAACGTCCTGACTTTC CSARSGTGANVLTF
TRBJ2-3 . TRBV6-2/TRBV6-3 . TGTGCCAGCAGTTACTCCCCCGAGGGTAAGCAGTATTTT CASSYSPEGKQYF
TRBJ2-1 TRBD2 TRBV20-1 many TGCAGTGCCATTAGCGGGGCGTACAATGAGCAGTTCTTC CSAISGAYNEQFF
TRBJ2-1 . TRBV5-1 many TGCGCCAGCGGGGGGGCACTTCAGTCCTACAATGAGCAGTTCTTC CASGGALQSYNEQFF
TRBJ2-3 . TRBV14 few TGTGCCAGCAGCCCCGCGATCAACACAGATACGCAGTATTTT CASSPAINTDTQYF
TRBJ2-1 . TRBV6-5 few TGTGCCAGCAGTTACTCCTCCGGACAGCTACTGAATGAGCAGTTCTTC CASSYSSGQLLNEQFF
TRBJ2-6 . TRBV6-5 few TGTGCCAGCACCTACCAGGGACGGGGAACTGGGGCCAACGTCCTGACTTTC CASTYQGRGTGANVLTF
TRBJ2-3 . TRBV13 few TGTGCCAGCAGCTTAGGGGGGGACTTCACAGATACGCAGTATTTT CASSLGGDFTDTQYF
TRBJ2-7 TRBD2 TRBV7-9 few TGTGCCAGCAGCAGACTAGCGGGAGAGTTCCACGAGCAGTACTTC CASSRLAGEFHEQYF
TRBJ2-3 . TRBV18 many TGTGCCAGCTCACCCCGAACCACAGATACGCAGTATTTT CASSPRTTDTQYF
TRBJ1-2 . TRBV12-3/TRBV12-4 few TGTGCCAGCAGCCTATCATGGAAGGGTGGCTACACCTTC CASSLSWKGGYTF